This is a list of T cell receptor beta chains from one sample in a study of CD8+ T cells in alopecia areata. TCRdb keeps only in-frame clones here, not all; method: immunoSEQ multiplex PCR. The sample includes some 170,000 clones, roughly 65% seen only once; the top ten take 1.5% to 2%. The sample in question was CD4+ T cells sorted from blood, obtained at week 0. The receptors were sampled from a human donor with alopecia areata. The CDR3 runs from the conserved cysteine through the conserved F or W. The D gene is left open where the match is weak. Only part of the rows carry a size: once, few, many, or a class if the clone is expanded.

size	V	D	J	CDR3	DNA
many	TRBV18	.	TRBJ1-5	CASSFNRADQPQHF	TGTGCCAGCTCCTTTAACAGGGCGGATCAGCCCCAGCATTTT
.	TRBV14	TRBD2	TRBJ2-3	CASSPRRGVSSSTDTQYF	TGTGCCAGCAGCCCCCGGCGGGGGGTTTCCTCTAGCACAGATACGCAGTATTTT
.	TRBV7-3	TRBD1	TRBJ2-3	CASSFDRGTDTQYF	TGTGCCAGCAGCTTTGACAGGGGCACAGATACGCAGTATTTT
.	TRBV29-1	.	TRBJ2-3	CSSREGTDTQYF	TGCAGCTCCAGGGAAGGGACAGATACGCAGTATTTT
.	TRBV10-2	.	TRBJ2-1	CASSANENNEQFF	TGCGCCAGCAGTGCGAACGAGAACAATGAGCAGTTCTTC
few	TRBV29-1	.	TRBJ2-5	CSVDGEGVWTQYF	TGCAGCGTTGACGGGGAGGGGGTGTGGACCCAGTACTTC
many	TRBV5-1	.	TRBJ2-3	CASSLGPGVDTQYF	TGCGCCAGCAGCTTGGGGCCAGGGGTAGATACGCAGTATTTT
.	TRBV15	.	TRBJ1-2	CATSLRGDYGYTF	TGTGCCACCAGCTTGAGGGGTGACTATGGCTACACCTTC
.	TRBV15	TRBD2	TRBJ2-3	CATSRQRGRTDTQYF	TGTGCCACCAGCAGACAGCGGGGACGCACAGATACGCAGTATTTT
.	TRBV6-5	.	TRBJ1-1	CASSYSSAGMNTEAFF	TGTGCCAGCAGTTACTCGTCGGCAGGGATGAACACTGAAGCTTTCTTT
.	TRBV9	.	TRBJ1-2	CASSPDAGDYGYTF	TGTGCCAGCAGCCCAGACGCAGGAGACTATGGCTACACCTTC
.	TRBV27	TRBD1	TRBJ1-6	CASSSTGVSFSSPLHF	TGTGCCAGCAGTTCTACAGGGGTAAGCTTCAGTTCACCCCTCCACTTT
.	TRBV28	.	TRBJ2-4	CASMTAGNIQYF	TGTGCCAGCATGACAGCCGGGAACATTCAGTACTTC
.	TRBV5-1	.	TRBJ2-2	CASSLGESGELFF	TGCGCCAGCAGCTTAGGGGAATCCGGGGAGCTGTTTTTT
once	TRBV9	TRBD1	TRBJ2-5	CASSVAGGLQETQYF	TGTGCCAGCAGCGTAGCAGGGGGCCTTCAAGAGACCCAGTACTTC
few	TRBV2	.	TRBJ2-2	CASKSGTVNTGELFF	TGTGCCAGTAAATCCGGGACGGTGAACACCGGGGAGCTGTTTTTT
.	TRBV30	.	TRBJ1-6	CAWRTGGGNSPLHF	TGTGCCTGGAGGACGGGGGGGGGTAATTCACCCCTCCACTTT
few	TRBV6-5	.	TRBJ1-1	CASSYSGGGTEAFF	TGTGCCAGCAGTTACTCAGGGGGAGGCACTGAAGCTTTCTTT
.	TRBV29-1	TRBD1	TRBJ1-2	CSVGGTAGYTF	TGCAGCGTTGGGGGGACAGCCGGCTACACCTTC
few	TRBV29-1	.	TRBJ2-3	CSVAVVGDSFGDTQYF	TGCAGCGTTGCAGTTGTCGGGGATTCCTTCGGGGATACGCAGTATTTT
many	TRBV2	.	TRBJ2-2	CASSLSNTGELFF	TGTGCCAGCAGTCTAAGTAACACCGGGGAGCTGTTTTTT
.	TRBV29-1	.	TRBJ2-7	CSVDSGEQQYF	TGCAGCGTTGATTCTGGGGAACAGCAGTACTTC
.	TRBV11-2	.	TRBJ2-7	CASSLDPGAEQYF	TGTGCCAGCAGCTTAGATCCAGGTGCCGAGCAGTACTTC
.	TRBV4-3	.	TRBJ2-5	CASSQDGDQETQYF	TGCGCCAGCAGCCAAGATGGGGACCAAGAGACCCAGTACTTC
.	TRBV29-1	.	TRBJ1-2	CSALWGARDGYTF	TGCAGCGCCCTGTGGGGCGCTCGTGATGGCTACACCTTC
.	TRBV29-1	.	TRBJ2-2	CSVDIAGVNTGELFF	TGCAGCGTTGATATTGCAGGGGTAAACACCGGGGAGCTGTTTTTT
.	TRBV5-1	TRBD1	TRBJ1-5	CASSLGIDRGNQPQHF	TGCGCCAGCAGCTTGGGGATTGACAGGGGCAATCAGCCCCAGCATTTT
few	TRBV29-1	.	TRBJ2-3	CSVAGYPTDTQYF	TGCAGCGTTGCCGGTTACCCCACAGATACGCAGTATTTT
.	TRBV29-1	.	TRBJ2-3	CSVDQGSDTQYF	TGCAGCGTTGATCAGGGCTCAGATACGCAGTATTTT
once	TRBV30	.	TRBJ1-2	CAWSVTRGYTF	TGTGCCTGGAGTGTGACAAGAGGCTACACCTTC
.	TRBV5-1	.	TRBJ2-5	CASSYYSSTPKETQYF	TGCGCCAGCAGCTACTACTCCTCGACACCGAAAGAGACCCAGTACTTC
few	TRBV16	TRBD2	TRBJ2-1	CASSPLAGGYNEQFF	TGTGCCAGCAGCCCACTAGCGGGGGGCTACAATGAGCAGTTCTTC
few	TRBV11-3	.	TRBJ1-1	CASSPDGRGNTEAFF	TGTGCCAGCAGCCCAGACGGGAGGGGGAACACTGAAGCTTTCTTT
.	TRBV25-1	TRBD1	TRBJ2-1	CASSEGRGTERFF	TGTGCCAGCAGTGAGGGGAGAGGGACAGAAAGGTTCTTC
.	TRBV29-1	.	TRBJ2-2	CSAKGGNTGELFF	TGCAGCGCCAAGGGGGGCAACACCGGGGAGCTGTTTTTT
few	TRBV5-1	TRBD2	TRBJ2-7	CASSPGLAGVYEQYF	TGCGCCAGCAGCCCGGGACTAGCGGGAGTCTACGAGCAGTACTTC
.	TRBV29-1	.	TRBJ2-3	CSVDIASTDTQYF	TGCAGCGTTGACATAGCTAGCACAGATACGCAGTATTTT
few	TRBV30	.	TRBJ2-7	CAATIGSYEQYF	TGTGCCGCCACCATCGGGTCCTACGAGCAGTACTTC
.	TRBV30	.	TRBJ1-2	CAWSPSLGYGYTF	TGTGCCTGGAGTCCTAGCCTGGGTTATGGCTACACCTTC
.	TRBV29-1	.	TRBJ2-4	CSVVEGVNIQYF	TGCAGCGTTGTAGAGGGGGTAAACATTCAGTACTTC
.	TRBV30	.	TRBJ1-1	CAWSGSLNTEAFF	TGTGCCTGGAGTGGCAGCCTGAACACTGAAGCTTTCTTT